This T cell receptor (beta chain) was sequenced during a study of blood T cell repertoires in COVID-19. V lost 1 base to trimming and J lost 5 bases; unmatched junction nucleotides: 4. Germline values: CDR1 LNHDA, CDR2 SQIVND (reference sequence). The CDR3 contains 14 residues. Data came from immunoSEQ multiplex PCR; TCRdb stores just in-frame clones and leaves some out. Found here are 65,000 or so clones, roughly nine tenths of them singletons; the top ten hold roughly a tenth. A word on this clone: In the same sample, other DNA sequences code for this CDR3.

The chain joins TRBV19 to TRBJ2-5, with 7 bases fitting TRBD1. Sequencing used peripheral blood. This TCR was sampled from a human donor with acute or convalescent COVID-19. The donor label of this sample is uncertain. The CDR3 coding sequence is TGTGCCAGTAGTATAGGAACAGGGGAGGAGACCCAGTACTTC. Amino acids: CASSIGTGEETQYF.